The next 23 T cell receptor beta chains were all read from a single sample in a study of T cells in Graves' hyperthyroidism and ophthalmopathy. Researchers amplified the TCR beta CDR3 regions from RNA transcripts. Using the HTBI primer set, a first-round RT-PCR was run on the TCR CDR3. One entry per CDR3 protein results from TCRdb running MiXCR on the multiplex PCR reads. The table includes about 280,000 distinct CDR3 sequences, less than 30% detected once. Sequenced input: blood. These receptors originate from a middle-aged man with Graves' hyperthyroidism that later progressed to Graves' ophthalmopathy.

This clonotype was detected many times. In DNA, the CDR3 is TGTGCCAGCAGTTACCGCGCTAGCACAGATACGCAGTATTTT. The encoded protein is CASSYRASTDTQYF. V usage is TRBV6-4 and J usage is TRBJ2-3; D is unclear. The CDR3 runs 14 residues. In germline, CDR1 is MRHNA, CDR2 SNTAGT. Deletions cut 5 bases from V and 0 bases from J, with 9 bases between.

The chain employs TRBV11-2 and TRBJ2-7, with 12 bases aligning to TRBD1. The V segment lost 5 bases and the J segment 7 bases; nucleotides outside the gene matches: 12. This CDR3 is built from 16 residues. The germline gives CDR1 SGHAT, CDR2 FQNNGV. In DNA, the CDR3 is TGTGCCAGCAGCCAAAGGCTGGGACAGGGGGCGGTGGAGCAGTACTTC. Amino acid sequence: CASSQRLGQGAVEQYF.

The rearrangement uses TRBV30 and TRBJ1-3; D possibly corresponds to TRBD1 (6 bases). The germline V gene encodes CDR1 GTSNPN and CDR2 SVGIG (reference sequence). CDR3 length: 14 amino acids. Trimming removed 2 bases from V and 2 bases from J, with 10 bases in between. Here the CDR3 reads CAWSLTGTGNTIYF. The DNA for the CDR3 is TGTGCCTGGAGTCTCACAGGGACTGGAAACACCATATATTTT.

This clonotype was recorded at least ten times. The chain carries TRBV28 and TRBJ1-5; a weak D match, TRBD1 (6 bases). From germline, CDR1 is MDHEN and CDR2 SYDVKM. Between the trimmed V and J ends, which lost 2 bases and 6 bases, there was a span of 11 bases. There are 14 residues in the CDR3. Here the CDR3 DNA reads TGTGCCAGCAGTTTACGGGGGGCCGGTCAGCCCCAGCATTTT. Amino acids: CASSLRGAGQPQHF.

J is TRBJ1-6 and V is TRBV12-3 or TRBV12-4, with unresolved D. The CDR3 is 14 residues long. Trimming took 4 bases from V and 7 from J, leaving 11 bases between them. The CDR3: CASSSARTNSPLHF. Here the CDR3 DNA reads TGTGCCAGCAGTTCTGCCAGGACGAATTCACCCCTCCACTTT.

V gene TRBV6-2 or TRBV6-3 combines with J gene TRBJ2-7; D gene ambiguous. Germline V gene sequence: CDR1 MNHEY, CDR2 SVGEGT. The CDR3 totals 15 residues. V lost 7 bases, J lost 6 bases, and 22 bases lay in between. CDR3: CASNLRPLFPGEQYF. The CDR3 nucleotides read TGTGCCAGCAACTTACGGCCCCTGTTCCCCGGCGAGCAGTACTTC.

The table lists this clonotype with many counts. This rearrangement joins TRBV6-5 to TRBJ2-7; 7 bases map to TRBD1. Germline values: CDR1 MNHEY, CDR2 SVGAGI. The CDR3 consists of 15 residues. The J segment lost 12 bases and the V segment lost 11 bases, leaving 25 bases of the junction unmatched. The CDR3 sequence is CASSGGGPLAPTSYF. The CDR3, as DNA: TGTGCCTCCTCAGGGGGTGGCCCTCTGGCCCCTACCTCGTACTTC.

This chain joins TRBV24-1 and TRBJ2-2; either TRBD1 or TRBD2 may supply D (5 bases each). The CDR3 runs 15 residues. Germline V gene lookup returns CDR1 KGHDR and CDR2 SFDVKD. Between the trimmed V and J ends, which lost 7 bases and 5 bases, there was a span of 16 bases. The CDR3 coding sequence is TGTGCCACCAGGGCCGGGACGTCGGGGACCGGGGAGCTGTTTTTT. This sequence encodes CATRAGTSGTGELFF.

The V gene is TRBV29-1, the J gene TRBJ1-2, with 8 bases fitting TRBD1. CDR1 and CDR2 (germline): SQVTM, ANQGSEA. V lost 2 bases to trimming and J lost 3 bases; unmatched junction nucleotides: 11. This CDR3 is built from 16 residues. CDR3 in amino acids: CSVERATGGGDYGYTF. CDR3 DNA sequence: TGCAGCGTTGAAAGGGCCACAGGGGGTGGAGACTATGGCTACACCTTC.

This clonotype showed up many times. The V call is TRBV2, the J call TRBJ2-3; D possibly uses TRBD1 or TRBD2 (5 bases each). V dropped 8 bases and J dropped 3 bases, with 12 bases sitting between them. CDR1 is SNHLY and CDR2 is FYNNEI in the germline V gene. The length of the CDR3 is 13 residues. The CDR3 spells CASSRWGTDTQYF. The CDR3 DNA is TGTGCCAGCTCTAGGTGGGGGACAGATACGCAGTATTTT.

This clonotype appeared many times. V gene TRBV9 combines with J gene TRBJ2-5; D call uncertain. Trimming removed 3 bases at V and 3 bases at J, with 15 bases between. The CDR3 is made up of 15 amino acids. Germline V CDR1 and CDR2: SGDLS, YYNGEE. The CDR3 bases are TGTGCCAGCAGCGCCCTCCTAAGAGGAGAAGAGACCCAGTACTTC. Its protein is CASSALLRGEETQYF.

This clonotype has ten or more counts. The chain uses TRBV24-1 and TRBJ1-2, with no clear D. CDR1 is KGHDR, CDR2 SFDVKD, per germline. Trimming took off 9 bases at V and 0 bases at J, with 10 bases between the two ends. The CDR3 totals 13 residues. The CDR3 bases are TGTGCCACCTCCCGAGATTCTAACTATGGCTACACCTTC. This sequence encodes CATSRDSNYGYTF.

The V call is TRBV12-3 or TRBV12-4, the J call TRBJ2-5; weak D call: TRBD1 (6 bases). With 5 bases removed from V and 4 bases from J, the gap between germline ends came to 26 bases. This CDR3 region has 18 residues. CDR3 sequence (DNA): TGTGCCAGCAGTATCGCGCCCCCAGGGGTCTCTCGGTTAGAGACCCAGTACTTC. Translated: CASSIAPPGVSRLETQYF.

This clonotype was seen more than once but under ten times. The chain uses TRBV3-1 and TRBJ1-5, with D tentatively TRBD1 (5 bases). This CDR3 contains 15 residues. V was cut by 0 bases and J by 2 bases, with 8 bases left in between. The germline V gene encodes CDR1 LGHDT and CDR2 YNNKEL (reference sequence). In nucleotides, the CDR3 is TGTGCCAGCAGCCAAGACAGGGTTTGCAATCAGCCCCAGCATTTT. Residues: CASSQDRVCNQPQHF.

The sample holds many counts of this clonotype. This chain connects TRBV5-1 to TRBJ2-7, with D unresolved. This CDR3 has 12 amino acids. From germline, CDR1 is SGHRS and CDR2 YFSETQ. The germline V and J ends were trimmed by 3 bases and 3 bases, with 7 bases remaining between them. The DNA for the CDR3 is TGCGCCAGCAGCTCTGGTAACTACGAGCAGTACTTC. This encodes CASSSGNYEQYF.

This clonotype was detected ten times or more. V and J are TRBV5-1 and TRBJ2-5, with D perhaps matching TRBD2 (6 bases). Germline loops: CDR1 SGHRS, CDR2 YFSETQ. This CDR3 spans 16 amino acids. The V gene lost 4 bases and the J gene lost 0 bases, with 16 bases spanning the gap. CDR3 loop: CASSTRGTPYQETQYF. DNA for the CDR3: TGCGCCAGCAGCACCCGCGGGACTCCGTACCAAGAGACCCAGTACTTC. Looking up the rest from reference TRBV5-1 and TRBJ2-5 gives the full variable domain: KAGVTQTPRYLIKTRGQQVTLSCSPISGHRSVSWYQQTPGQGLQFLFEYFSETQRNKGNFPGRFSGRQFSNSRSEMNVSTLELGDSALYLCASSTRGTPYQETQYFGPGTRLLVL.

This clonotype was detected ten times or more. This chain connects TRBV19 to TRBJ2-4; possibly TRBD1 or TRBD2 for D (6 bases each). The germline CDR1 and CDR2 sequences are LNHDA and SQIVND (reference sequence). V shed 11 bases and J shed 3 bases, with 17 bases lying between them. The CDR3 length is 14 residues. CDR3 sequence reads: CAPAREGGKNIQYF. The CDR3 nucleotides read TGTGCCCCCGCGCGGGAAGGGGGCAAAAACATTCAGTACTTC.

The J gene is TRBJ2-2, the V gene TRBV19, with 7 nucleotides matching TRBD2. The germline V gene encodes CDR1 LNHDA and CDR2 SQIVND (reference sequence). With V trimmed by 9 bases and J by 1 base, 11 bases remained unmatched. The CDR3 has 16 amino acids. The CDR3 spells CASTRMAGVNTGELFF. The CDR3 DNA sequence: TGTGCCAGCACCCGCATGGCGGGAGTGAACACCGGGGAGCTGTTTTTT. Supplemented by reference TRBV19 and TRBJ2-2, the full variable domain reads DGGITQSPKYLFRKEGQNVTLSCEQNLNHDAMYWYRQDPGQGLRLIYYSQIVNDFQKGDIAEGYSVSREKKESFPLTVTSAQKNPTAFYLCASTRMAGVNTGELFFGEGSRLTVL.

This clonotype was recorded at least ten times. The V gene is TRBV5-1, the J gene TRBJ2-2, with D possibly matching TRBD2 (6 bases). This CDR3 is built from 14 residues. The germline V gene has CDR1 SGHRS and CDR2 YFSETQ. The V end lost 10 bases, the J end lost 3 bases, and 16 bases lay between the germline ends. Here the CDR3 reads CAAPDGSDTGELFF. As DNA, the CDR3 is TGCGCCGCCCCGGACGGGAGTGACACCGGGGAGCTGTTTTTT.

This clonotype was observed at least ten times. The gene calls are TRBV27 and TRBJ1-2, with D possibly TRBD1 on 5 matching bases. Germline assignment: CDR1 MNHEY and CDR2 SMNVEV (reference sequence). This CDR3 is 17 amino acids long. Trimming left V 5 bases short and J 2 bases short, with 21 bases between. CDR3 DNA sequence: TGTGCCAGCAGTCTGGGACTTAAACATTGGACGAACTATGGCTACACCTTC. As protein: CASSLGLKHWTNYGYTF.

This clonotype was seen repeatedly, ten times or more. This chain joins TRBV14 and TRBJ1-2; D not certain. The CDR3 is 13 residues long. Germline CDR1 SGHDN, CDR2 FVKESK. V was clipped by 0 bases and J by 6 bases, with 8 bases between them. The CDR3 region is CASSQDILDGYTF. DNA for the CDR3: TGTGCCAGCAGCCAAGATATACTAGATGGCTACACCTTC.

This clonotype appeared many times. A read error may account for a junction end that differs from germline. This chain connects TRBV6-5 to TRBJ1-1, with a tentative D call TRBD1 (5 bases). This CDR3 region has 16 residues. From germline, CDR1 is MNHEY and CDR2 SVGAGI. Written as DNA, the CDR3 is TGTGCCAGCAGTTTACTTCCATCAGGTGGAGGGACTGGAGCTTTCTTC. Protein: CASSLLPSGGGTGAFF.

This clonotype appeared many times. In DNA form, the CDR3 reads TGTGCCACCAGCAGAGATCGAGTAGATACGCAGTATTTT. Translation gives CATSRDRVDTQYF. The rearrangement links TRBV15 to TRBJ2-3; D ambiguous. This CDR3 has 13 amino acids. V was shortened by 0 bases and J by 5 bases, with 6 bases between the two germline ends. Germline CDR1 and CDR2: LNHNV and YYDKDF (reference sequence).